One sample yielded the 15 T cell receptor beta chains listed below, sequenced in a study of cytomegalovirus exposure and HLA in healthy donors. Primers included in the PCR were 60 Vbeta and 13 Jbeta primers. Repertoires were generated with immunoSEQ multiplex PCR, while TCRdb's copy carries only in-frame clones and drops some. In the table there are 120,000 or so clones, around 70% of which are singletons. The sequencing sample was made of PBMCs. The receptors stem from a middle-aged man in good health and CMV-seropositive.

For the CDR3, the DNA is TGTGCCAGCAGCTTAGACAGGGGCGGTAATTCACCCCTCCACTTT. Encoded protein: CASSLDRGGNSPLHF. The gene calls are TRBV7-2 and TRBJ1-6, with 7 positions matching TRBD1. The CDR3 loop spans 15 amino acids. CDR1 is SGHTA and CDR2 is FQGNSA in the germline V gene. Trimming removed 1 base from V and 6 bases from J; junction bases left unmatched: 3.

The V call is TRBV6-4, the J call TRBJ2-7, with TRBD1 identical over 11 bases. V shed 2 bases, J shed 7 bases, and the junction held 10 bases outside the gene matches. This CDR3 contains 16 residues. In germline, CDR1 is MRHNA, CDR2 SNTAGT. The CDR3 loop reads CASSDGGGQGVGEQYF. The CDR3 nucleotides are TGTGCCAGCAGTGACGGGGGGGGACAGGGGGTGGGGGAGCAGTACTTC.

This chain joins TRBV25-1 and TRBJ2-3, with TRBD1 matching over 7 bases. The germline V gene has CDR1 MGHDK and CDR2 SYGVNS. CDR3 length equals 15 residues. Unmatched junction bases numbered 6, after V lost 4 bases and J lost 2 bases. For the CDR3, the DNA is TGTGCCAGCAGTGGAGCCGGGACAGCCACAGATACGCAGTATTTT. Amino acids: CASSGAGTATDTQYF.

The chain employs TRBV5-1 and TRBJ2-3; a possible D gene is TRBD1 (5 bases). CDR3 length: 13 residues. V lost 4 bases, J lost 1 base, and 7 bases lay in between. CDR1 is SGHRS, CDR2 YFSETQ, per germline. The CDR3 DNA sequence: TGCGCCAGCAGCCAAGGGGGCACAGATACGCAGTATTTT. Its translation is CASSQGGTDTQYF.

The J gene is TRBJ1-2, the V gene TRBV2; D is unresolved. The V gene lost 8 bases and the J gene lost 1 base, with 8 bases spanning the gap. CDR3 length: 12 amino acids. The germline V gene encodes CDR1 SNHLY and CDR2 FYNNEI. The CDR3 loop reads CASRNSNYGYTF. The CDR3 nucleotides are TGTGCCAGCCGTAACAGTAACTATGGCTACACCTTC.

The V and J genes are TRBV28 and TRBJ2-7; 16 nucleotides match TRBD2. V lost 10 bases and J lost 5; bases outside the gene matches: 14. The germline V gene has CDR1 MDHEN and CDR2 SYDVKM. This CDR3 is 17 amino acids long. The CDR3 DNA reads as TGTGCCATGTCACCGGGACTAGCGGGAGGGCCGAGGAACGAGCAGTACTTC. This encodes CAMSPGLAGGPRNEQYF.

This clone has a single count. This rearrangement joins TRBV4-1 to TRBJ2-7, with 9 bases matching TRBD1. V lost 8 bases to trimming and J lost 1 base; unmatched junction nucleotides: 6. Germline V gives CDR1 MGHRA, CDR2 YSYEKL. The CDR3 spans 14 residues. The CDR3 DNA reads TGCGCCAGCCGATTGGGACAGGGATCCTACGAGCAGTACTTC. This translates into CASRLGQGSYEQYF.

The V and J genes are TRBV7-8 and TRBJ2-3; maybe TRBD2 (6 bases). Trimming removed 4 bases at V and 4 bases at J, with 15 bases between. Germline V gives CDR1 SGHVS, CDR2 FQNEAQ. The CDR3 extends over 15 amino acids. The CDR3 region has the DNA TGTGCCAGCAGCTCAGCCCGGGGGAGAGCAGATACGCAGTATTTT. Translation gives CASSSARGRADTQYF.

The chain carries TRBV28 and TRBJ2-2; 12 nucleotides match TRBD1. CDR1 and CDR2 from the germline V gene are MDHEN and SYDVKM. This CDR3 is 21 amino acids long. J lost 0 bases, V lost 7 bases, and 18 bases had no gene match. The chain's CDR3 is CASNGLGLRDRGPANTGELFF. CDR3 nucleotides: TGTGCCAGCAACGGGTTGGGCCTCCGGGACAGGGGGCCCGCGAACACCGGGGAGCTGTTTTTT.

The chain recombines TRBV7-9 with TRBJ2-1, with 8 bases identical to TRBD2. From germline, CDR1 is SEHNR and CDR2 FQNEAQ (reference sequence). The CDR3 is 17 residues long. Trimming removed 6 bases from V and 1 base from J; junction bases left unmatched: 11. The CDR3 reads CASSSAGGRWSYNEQFF. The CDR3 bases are TGTGCCAGCAGTTCGGCGGGGGGCCGGTGGTCCTACAATGAGCAGTTCTTC.

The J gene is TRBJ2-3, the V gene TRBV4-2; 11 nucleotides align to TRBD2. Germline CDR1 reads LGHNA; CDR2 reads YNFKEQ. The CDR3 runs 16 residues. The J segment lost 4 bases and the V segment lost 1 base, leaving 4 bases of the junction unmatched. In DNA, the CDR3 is TGTGCCAGCAGCCAAGTTGGGACTAGCGGCCCAGATACGCAGTATTTT. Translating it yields CASSQVGTSGPDTQYF.

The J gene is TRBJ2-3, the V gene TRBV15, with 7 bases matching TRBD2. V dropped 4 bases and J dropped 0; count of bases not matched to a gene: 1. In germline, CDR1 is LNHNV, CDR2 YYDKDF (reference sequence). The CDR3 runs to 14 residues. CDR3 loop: CATSTGGSTDTQYF. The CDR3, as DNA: TGTGCCACCAGCACGGGGGGTAGCACAGATACGCAGTATTTT.

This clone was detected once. The CDR3 DNA reads TGTGCCAGCAGCCACTACAGGGGGAGGAATGAAAAACTGTTTTTT. Its translation: CASSHYRGRNEKLFF. This chain joins TRBV5-6 and TRBJ1-4, with 8 bases identical to TRBD1. Per germline, CDR1 SGHDT and CDR2 YYEEEE. The CDR3 sequence is 15 residues long. With 4 bases clipped from V and 5 bases from J, the junction kept 7 bases outside the gene matches.

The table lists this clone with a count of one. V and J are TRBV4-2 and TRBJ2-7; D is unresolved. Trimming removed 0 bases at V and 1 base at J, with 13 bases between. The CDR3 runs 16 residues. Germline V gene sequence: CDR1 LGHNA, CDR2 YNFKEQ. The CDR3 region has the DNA TGTGCCAGCAGCCAAGATCGCTTGGAGAAGTCCTACGAGCAGTACTTC. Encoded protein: CASSQDRLEKSYEQYF.

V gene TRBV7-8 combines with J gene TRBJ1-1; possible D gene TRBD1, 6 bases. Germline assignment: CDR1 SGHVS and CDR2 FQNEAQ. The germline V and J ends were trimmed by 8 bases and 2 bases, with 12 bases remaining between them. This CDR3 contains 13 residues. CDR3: CASQTGRNTEAFF. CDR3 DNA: TGTGCCAGCCAGACAGGAAGAAACACTGAAGCTTTCTTT.